Below, one T cell receptor beta chain is given with its context. The data originate from a study of blood T cell repertoires in COVID-19. The wider study: T cells, B-cell-depleted T cells, or PBMCs supplied cDNA or gDNA.

V was shortened by 7 bases and J by 2 bases, with 8 bases between the two germline ends. CDR1 MNHNY and CDR2 SVGAGI come from the germline V gene (reference sequence). The CDR3 has 13 amino acids. The method was immunoSEQ multiplex PCR; TCRdb's version includes in-frame clones alone and lacks a portion of them. The sample contains some 400,000 clones, approximately 87% of which appear only once. The rearrangement uses TRBV6-6 and TRBJ1-4; a weak D match, TRBD1 (6 bases). The TCR comes from a woman aged 55-69 years with COVID-19, enrolled during active disease. The material sequenced was peripheral blood. The CDR3 region has the DNA TGTGCCAGCAACGGACAGACTAATGAAAAACTGTTTTTT. This sequence encodes CASNGQTNEKLFF.